Following are 17 T cell receptor gamma chains from one sample sequenced in a study of Vδ1+ human thymocytes. The template was reverse-transcribed extracted RNA. The CDR3 regions were amplified by multiplex PCR from V-gene primers to a constant-region primer. TCRdb processed the multiplex PCR reads again with the CATT caller. Among about 36,000 gamma-chain clones listed, 20% to 25% were seen once. Study-level results: Thymic TRG and TRD repertoires appeared highly polyclonal, with Gaussian CDR3 length distributions.

No cognate antigen is known for these TCRs. The material sequenced was Vdelta1+ gamma-delta thymocytes from the thymus. The subset is: FACS-sorted CD3+ TCRalphabeta- TCRVdelta1+ TCRVdelta2- thymocytes. Receptors originate from a girl under three years old who had congenital heart surgery.

By proportion, this clone is medium-sized (0.01 to 0.1%). The sample carries other DNA sequences with the same CDR3. The chain couples TRGV2 to TRGJ1 or TRGJ2. The germline V gene has CDR1 EGSNGY and CDR2 YDSYNSKV. The junction had 4 bases not matched to a gene; V was cut back by 0 bases and J by 11 bases. The CDR3 runs to 11 residues. The CDR3 here is CATWDGPEKLF. CDR3 sequence (DNA): TGTGCCACCTGGGACGGGCCGGAGAAACTCTTT.

V is TRGV2 and J is TRGJ1 or TRGJ2. This CDR3 has 16 residues. CDR1 and CDR2 from the germline V gene are EGSNGY and YDSYNSKV. The V and J ends lost 0 bases and 3 bases, in that order; junction bases with no gene match: 11. The CDR3 nucleotides are TGTGCCACCTGGGACGGGCCGGGGCGGGGTTATTATAAGAAACTCTTT. It translates to CATWDGPGRGYYKKLF.

The chain couples TRGV2 to TRGJ1 or TRGJ2. V was clipped by 0 bases and J by 5 bases; unmatched bases: 7. The CDR3 sequence is 14 residues long. The germline V gene has CDR1 EGSNGY and CDR2 YDSYNSKV. The CDR3 bases are TGTGCCACCTGGGACGGGCAAGAAGATTATAAGAAACTCTTT. This encodes CATWDGQEDYKKLF.

This clone occurred a few times. Sequence at one end of the junction differs from germline and may be a read error. V and J are TRGV8 and TRGJP. The germline V gene has CDR1 VENAVY and CDR2 YDSYNSRV. This CDR3 has 17 amino acids. This chain's CDR3 is CATWDGPQELGKKIKVF. Here the CDR3 DNA reads TGTGCCACCTGGGATGGGCCGCAAGAGTTGGGTAAAAAAATCAAGGTATTT.

The chain couples TRGV9 to TRGJ1 or TRGJ2. Trimming took 3 bases from V and 4 from J; bases not matched to a gene: 15. Germline assignment: CDR1 GITISATS and CDR2 ISYDGTV (reference sequence). CDR3 size: 16 residues. CDR3 amino acids: CALWEPSPPLYYKKLF. Written as DNA, the CDR3 is TGTGCCTTGTGGGAGCCCTCACCGCCTCTATATTATAAGAAACTCTTT.

This clone was found a few times. The sample has other DNA sequences that encode this CDR3 too. The genes are TRGV2 and TRGJP2. The germline V gene has CDR1 EGSNGY and CDR2 YDSYNSKV. Trimming removed 1 base from V and 0 bases from J; junction bases left unmatched: 5. This CDR3 has 16 residues. The CDR3 DNA is TGTGCCACCTGGGACGGACTTAATAGTAGTGATTGGATCAAGACGTTT. Amino acid sequence: CATWDGLNSSDWIKTF.

This clone has a handful of counts. V is TRGV3 and J is TRGJ1 or TRGJ2. Trimming took 7 bases from V and 4 from J; bases not matched to a gene: 16. Germline V gene lookup returns CDR1 VTNTFY and CDR2 YDVSTARD (reference sequence). The CDR3 runs to 15 residues. CDR3 in amino acids: CATCPIGPRYYKKLF. CDR3 DNA sequence: TGTGCCACCTGCCCTATTGGTCCACGATATTATAAGAAACTCTTT.

On this clone itself: A much bigger clone sits one base away, suggesting this may be a read error. The gene calls are TRGV8 and TRGJP1. The CDR3 covers 13 residues. Germline V gives CDR1 VENAVY, CDR2 YDSYNSRV. V lost 3 bases, J lost 3 bases, and 1 base stayed unmatched. CDR3 sequence (DNA): TGTGCCACCTGGGATGCCACTGGTTGGTTCAAGATATTT. Encoded protein: CATWDATGWFKIF.

V usage is TRGV8 and J usage is TRGJ1 or TRGJ2. V lost 0 bases, J lost 6 bases, and 8 bases stayed unmatched. The CDR3 covers 14 residues. The germline V gene has CDR1 VENAVY and CDR2 YDSYNSRV. CDR3 sequence: CATWDRPMVYKKLF. CDR3 coding DNA: TGTGCCACCTGGGATAGGCCGATGGTTTATAAGAAACTCTTT.

J is TRGJP2 and V is TRGV3. This CDR3 is 13 amino acids long. Per the germline V gene, CDR1 is VTNTFY and CDR2 is YDVSTARD (reference sequence). V shed 0 bases and J 9 bases; nucleotides not matched to a gene: 4. CDR3 sequence: CATWDRRNWIKTF. In nucleotides, the CDR3 is TGTGCCACCTGGGACAGGCGAAATTGGATCAAGACGTTT.

This clone was seen at least ten times. A much larger clonotype is one base distant, so this may be a read error. The chain recombines TRGV2 with TRGJ1 or TRGJ2. This CDR3 comprises 12 residues. V lost 0 bases and J lost 8; bases outside the gene matches: 4. CDR1 EGSNGY and CDR2 YDSYNSKV come from the germline V gene. CDR3 residues: CATWDGPNKKLF. The CDR3 nucleotides read TGTGCCACCTGGGACGGGCCTAATAAGAAACTCTTT.

This chain joins TRGV3 and TRGJ1 or TRGJ2. The CDR3 is 14 amino acids. Looked up from germline, CDR1 is VTNTFY and CDR2 is YDVSTARD (reference sequence). V lost 0 bases and J lost 7; bases outside the gene matches: 9. The CDR3 nucleotides are TGTGCCACCTGGGACAGGAGGATGAAGTATAAGAAACTCTTT. Protein: CATWDRRMKYKKLF.

The V call is TRGV2, the J call TRGJP2. The junction had 3 bases not matched to a gene; V was cut back by 4 bases and J by 1 base. Germline V lookup: CDR1 EGSNGY, CDR2 YDSYNSKV. The CDR3 totals 14 residues. The CDR3 coding sequence is TGTGCCACCTGGGAGTTTAGTAGTGATTGGATCAAGACGTTT. It encodes CATWEFSSDWIKTF.

The chain has TRGV9 and TRGJ1 or TRGJ2. V was pared by 0 bases and J by 6 bases, with 8 bases of the junction left unmatched. Per germline, CDR1 GITISATS and CDR2 ISYDGTV (reference sequence). The length of the CDR3 is 14 residues. CDR3 protein: CALWEVPFPYKKLF. Here the CDR3 DNA reads TGTGCCTTGTGGGAGGTGCCTTTCCCTTATAAGAAACTCTTT.

V usage is TRGV2 and J usage is TRGJ1 or TRGJ2. The J segment lost 12 bases and the V segment lost 0 bases, leaving 8 bases of the junction unmatched. The CDR3 extends over 12 amino acids. Germline lookup yields CDR1 EGSNGY and CDR2 YDSYNSKV. CDR3 in DNA: TGTGCCACCTGGGACGGGCAGAACGGGAAACTCTTT. It specifies CATWDGQNGKLF.

The gene calls are TRGV3 and TRGJP1. CDR3 length: 17 residues. V gave up 0 bases and J gave up 0 bases; unmatched junction bases: 7. The V gene's germline CDR1 is VTNTFY and CDR2 YDVSTARD (reference sequence). In DNA, the CDR3 is TGTGCCACCTGGGACAGGGCCCCCTATACCACTGGTTGGTTCAAGATATTT. It is translated as CATWDRAPYTTGWFKIF.

V is TRGV8 and J is TRGJ1 or TRGJ2. V lost 8 bases and J lost 7; bases outside the gene matches: 14. Germline-derived CDR1 and CDR2 are VENAVY and YDSYNSRV. The CDR3 contains 13 residues. CDR3 sequence reads: CATYPPGGYKKLF. DNA for the CDR3: TGTGCCACCTACCCTCCCGGGGGATATAAGAAACTCTTT.